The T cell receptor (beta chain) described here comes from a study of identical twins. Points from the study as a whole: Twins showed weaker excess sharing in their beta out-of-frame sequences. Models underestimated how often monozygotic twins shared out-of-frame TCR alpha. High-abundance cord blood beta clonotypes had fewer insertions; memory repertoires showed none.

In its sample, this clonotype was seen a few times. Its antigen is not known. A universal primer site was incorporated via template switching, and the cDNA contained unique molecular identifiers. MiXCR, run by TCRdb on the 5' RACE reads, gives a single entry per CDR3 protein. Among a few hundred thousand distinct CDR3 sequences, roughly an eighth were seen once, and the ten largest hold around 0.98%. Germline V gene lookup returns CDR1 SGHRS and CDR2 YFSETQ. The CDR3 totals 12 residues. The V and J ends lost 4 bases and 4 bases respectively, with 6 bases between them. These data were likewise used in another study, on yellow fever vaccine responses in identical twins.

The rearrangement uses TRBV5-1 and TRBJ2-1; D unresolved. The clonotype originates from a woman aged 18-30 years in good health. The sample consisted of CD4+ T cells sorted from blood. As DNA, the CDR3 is TGCGCCAGCAGCAAATCGTACAATGAGCAGTTCTTC. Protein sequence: CASSKSYNEQFF.